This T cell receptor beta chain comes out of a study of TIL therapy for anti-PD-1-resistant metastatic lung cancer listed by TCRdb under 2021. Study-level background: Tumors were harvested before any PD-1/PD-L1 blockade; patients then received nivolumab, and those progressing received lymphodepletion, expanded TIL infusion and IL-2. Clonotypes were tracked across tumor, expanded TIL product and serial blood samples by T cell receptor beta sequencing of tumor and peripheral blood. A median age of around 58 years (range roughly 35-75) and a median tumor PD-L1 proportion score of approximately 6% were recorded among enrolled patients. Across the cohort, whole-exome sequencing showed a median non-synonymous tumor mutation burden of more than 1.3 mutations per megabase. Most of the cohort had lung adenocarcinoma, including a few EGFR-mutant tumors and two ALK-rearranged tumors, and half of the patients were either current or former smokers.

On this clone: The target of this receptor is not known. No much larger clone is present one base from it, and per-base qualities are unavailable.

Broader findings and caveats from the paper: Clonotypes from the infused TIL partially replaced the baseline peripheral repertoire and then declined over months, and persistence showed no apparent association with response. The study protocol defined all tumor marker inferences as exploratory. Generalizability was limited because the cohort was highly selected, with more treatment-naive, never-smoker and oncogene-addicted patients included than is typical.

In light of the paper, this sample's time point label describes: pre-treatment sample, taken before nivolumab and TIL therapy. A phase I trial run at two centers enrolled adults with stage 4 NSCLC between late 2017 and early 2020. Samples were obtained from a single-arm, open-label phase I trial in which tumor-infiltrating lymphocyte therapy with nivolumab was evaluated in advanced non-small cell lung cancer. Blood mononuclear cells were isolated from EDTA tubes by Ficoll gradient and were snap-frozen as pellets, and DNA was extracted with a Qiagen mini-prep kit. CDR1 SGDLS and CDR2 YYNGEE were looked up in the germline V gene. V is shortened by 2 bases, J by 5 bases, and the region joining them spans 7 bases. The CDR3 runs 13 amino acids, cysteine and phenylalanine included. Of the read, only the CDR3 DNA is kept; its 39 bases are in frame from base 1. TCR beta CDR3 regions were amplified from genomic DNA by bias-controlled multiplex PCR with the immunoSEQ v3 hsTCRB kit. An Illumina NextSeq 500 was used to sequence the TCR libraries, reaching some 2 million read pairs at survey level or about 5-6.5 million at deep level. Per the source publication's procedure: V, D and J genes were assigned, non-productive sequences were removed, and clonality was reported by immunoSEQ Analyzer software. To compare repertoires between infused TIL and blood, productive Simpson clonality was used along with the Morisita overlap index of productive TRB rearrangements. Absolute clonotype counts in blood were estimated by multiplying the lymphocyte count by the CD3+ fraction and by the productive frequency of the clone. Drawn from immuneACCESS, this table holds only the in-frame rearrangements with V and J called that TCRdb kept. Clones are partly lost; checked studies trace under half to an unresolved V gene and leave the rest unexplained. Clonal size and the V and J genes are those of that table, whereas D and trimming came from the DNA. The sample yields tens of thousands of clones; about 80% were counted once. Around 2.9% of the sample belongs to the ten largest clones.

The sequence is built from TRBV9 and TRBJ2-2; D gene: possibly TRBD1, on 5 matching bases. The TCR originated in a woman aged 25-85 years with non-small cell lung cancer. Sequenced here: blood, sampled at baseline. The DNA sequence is TGTGCCAGCAGCGTTTCAGGGACCGGGGAGCTGTTTTTT. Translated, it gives CASSVSGTGELFF.